These 7 T cell receptor beta chains were all obtained from the same sample, sequenced in a study of shared clonotypes between healthy human individuals (TCRdb year 2020). Library preparation employed the immunoSEQ multiplex PCR assay. TCRdb stores this immuneACCESS table with in-frame sequences only. Part of the clones is absent; in the studies checked, under half of the shortfall reflects unresolved V genes, and no reason is known for the rest. For this sample the table gives some 2.1 million clones, of which 90% to 95% were detected only once. About 1.7% of the sample is in the top ten clones. CD8 naive samples were obtained by positive selection for CCR7 among CD45RO-negative cells, yielding a CD45RA+CCR7+ population from which TemRA cells were excluded. The material sequenced was naive CD8+ T cells from PBMCs. According to the study, the label for this sample's cell subset or site signals: CD45RA+CCR7+. The origin of the receptors is a man between 18 and 29 years old in good health. Some clones in this sample may be carry-over from other donors' samples.

The chain combines TRBV28 with TRBJ2-3; a possible D gene is TRBD2 (5 bases). CDR1 is MDHEN, CDR2 SYDVKM, per germline. The CDR3 spans 14 residues. V was trimmed by 8 bases and J by 2 bases, leaving 14 bases between them. CDR3 DNA sequence: TGTGCCAGCCTAGGACTGGAACCCACAGATACGCAGTATTTT. Amino acid sequence: CASLGLEPTDTQYF.

As concerns this clone: Other DNA sequences of this sample code for an identical CDR3. The rearrangement joins TRBV11-3 to TRBJ2-7; 7 nucleotides line up with TRBD2. V lost 3 bases and J lost 4; bases outside the gene matches: 3. Germline lookup yields CDR1 SGHNT and CDR2 YENEEA. The CDR3 length is 13 residues. The CDR3 loop reads CASSFGGSYEQYF. DNA of the CDR3: TGTGCCAGCAGCTTCGGGGGGTCGTACGAGCAGTACTTC. The variable domain in full, completed from reference TRBV11-3 and TRBJ2-7, reads EAGVVQSPRYKIIEKKQPVAFWCNPISGHNTLYWYLQNLGQGPELLIRYENEEAVDDSQLPKDRFSAERLKGVDSTLKIQPAELGDSAVYLCASSFGGSYEQYFGPGTRLTVT.

CDR3 in DNA: TGTGCCAGCAGCTTATTCCCCGGACAGTTACCTGAAAAACTGTTTTTT. Encoded protein: CASSLFPGQLPEKLFF. V and J are TRBV7-9 and TRBJ1-4; TRBD1 might be the D (6 bases). The length of the CDR3 is 16 residues. Trimming took off 2 bases at V and 7 bases at J, with 17 bases between the two ends. Germline CDR1 reads SEHNR; CDR2 reads FQNEAQ (reference sequence).

The genes are TRBV7-8 and TRBJ1-5; no firm D call. Germline V gene sequence: CDR1 SGHVS, CDR2 FQNEAQ. V was shortened by 2 bases and J by 1 base, with 6 bases between the two germline ends. The CDR3 spans 14 residues. CDR3 coding DNA: TGTGCCAGCAGCTTACTGGGCAGCAATCAGCCCCAGCATTTT. It encodes CASSLLGSNQPQHF.

This chain connects TRBV15 to TRBJ2-7; 11 nucleotides align to TRBD2. J lost 2 bases, V lost 1 base, and 4 bases had no gene match. The germline gives CDR1 LNHNV, CDR2 YYDKDF (reference sequence). The CDR3 is made up of 16 amino acids. CDR3 nucleotide sequence: TGTGCCACCAGCAGAGGGTTTAGCGGGAGGGCCTACGAGCAGTACTTC. Amino acids: CATSRGFSGRAYEQYF.

V gene TRBV4-2 combines with J gene TRBJ2-7; the D gene is possibly TRBD1 (5 bases). CDR3 length: 14 residues. V lost 4 bases to trimming and J lost 3 bases, with 13 bases between them. Germline assignment: CDR1 LGHNA and CDR2 YNFKEQ. The CDR3 DNA sequence: TGTGCCAGCAGCCTACAGGCGCAGGGCTACGAGCAGTACTTC. Protein product: CASSLQAQGYEQYF.

The chain combines TRBV10-2 with TRBJ2-7; maybe TRBD2 (6 bases). V shed 3 bases and J shed 6 bases, with 12 bases lying between them. The CDR3 covers 13 residues. Germline CDR1 is WSHSY and CDR2 is SAAADI. Here the CDR3 reads CASSESGGGEQYF. CDR3 coding DNA: TGCGCCAGCAGTGAAAGTGGGGGAGGCGAGCAGTACTTC.